The 23 T cell receptor beta chains in this list originate from one sample, sequenced in a study of CD8 T cells in ankylosing spondylitis. One entry per CDR3 protein results from TCRdb running MiXCR on the 5' RACE reads. Of 400,000 or so distinct CDR3 sequences detected, roughly 27% appear once; the ten largest clones hold 0.89%. General study points: A motif of eight highly homologous TCR beta variants was seen as apparently characteristic of ankylosing spondylitis blood.

Which antigens these TCRs recognize remains unknown. Sequences were obtained from blood, either unsorted or a sorted T cell fraction (not recorded which). Receptors originate from a male donor with ankylosing spondylitis.

The rearrangement links TRBV7-9 to TRBJ2-7; D gene unclear. The length of the CDR3 is 14 residues. CDR1 is SEHNR and CDR2 is FQNEAQ in the germline V gene (reference sequence). V lost 5 bases and J 5 bases, leaving 16 bases between the germline ends. This CDR3 is CASSPAKHLDEQYV. The CDR3 nucleotides read TGTGCCAGCAGCCCAGCAAAGCACTTGGACGAGCAGTACGTC.

CDR3 coding DNA: TGCAGCGCCAGGACAAACTACAATGAGCAGTTCTTC. Translating gives CSARTNYNEQFF. The chain couples TRBV29-1 to TRBJ2-1, with D possibly matching TRBD1 (5 bases). Per germline, CDR1 SQVTM and CDR2 ANQGSEA. CDR3 size: 12 residues. V was pared by 7 bases and J by 3 bases, with 10 bases between.

This clonotype was seen many times. The genes are TRBV27 and TRBJ2-1, with D uncertain. This CDR3 has 12 residues. Trimming removed 6 bases from V and 4 bases from J, with 7 bases in between. Germline V gene data show CDR1 as MNHEY and CDR2 as SMNVEV (reference sequence). The CDR3 region has the DNA TGTGCCAGCAGCCGGCCTTACAATGAGCAGTTCTTC. It codes for CASSRPYNEQFF.

The V call is TRBV5-4, the J call TRBJ2-1, with D perhaps matching TRBD1 or TRBD2 (5 bases each). The V and J ends lost 2 bases and 5 bases respectively, with 14 bases between them. Germline V CDR1 and CDR2: SGHNT, YYREEE (reference sequence). The CDR3 has 15 amino acids. The CDR3 sequence is CASSFSSGTHNEQFF. CDR3 nucleotide sequence: TGTGCCAGCAGCTTCTCCTCCGGGACCCACAATGAGCAGTTCTTC.

This clonotype was seen a handful of times. J is TRBJ2-5 and V is TRBV5-1, with D hard to call. The germline gives CDR1 SGHRS, CDR2 YFSETQ. Between the trimmed V and J ends, which lost 3 bases and 2 bases, there was a span of 8 bases. CDR3 length: 13 amino acids. CDR3 loop: CASSSQAQETQYF. DNA of the CDR3: TGCGCCAGCAGCTCTCAGGCTCAAGAGACCCAGTACTTC.

In this sample, this clonotype turned up a few times. The chain carries TRBV5-1 and TRBJ2-5, with a weak D call TRBD1 (6 bases). Germline assignment: CDR1 SGHRS and CDR2 YFSETQ. CDR3 length: 15 residues. V lost 6 bases and J lost 5, with 20 bases in between. CDR3 region: CASTPAGAGRETQYF. DNA for the CDR3: TGCGCCAGCACACCAGCAGGGGCCGGTCGGGAGACCCAGTACTTC.

The gene calls are TRBV11-2 and TRBJ2-5; the D is unclear. The germline V gene has CDR1 SGHAT and CDR2 FQNNGV. This CDR3 has 12 residues. Deletions cut 7 bases from V and 2 bases from J, with 8 bases between. CDR3 in DNA: TGTGCCAGCACCCACGGGCAAGAGACCCAGTACTTC. It translates to CASTHGQETQYF.

This clonotype was found a few times. This chain connects TRBV6-6 to TRBJ1-4, with 7 bases fitting TRBD1. In germline, CDR1 is MNHNY, CDR2 SVGAGI (reference sequence). CDR3 length: 13 amino acids. The junction had 3 bases not matched to a gene; V was cut back by 4 bases and J by 7 bases. The DNA of the CDR3 is TGTGCCAGCAGTTCCTACAGGGGTGAAAAACTGTTTTTT. Its translation: CASSSYRGEKLFF.

The chain is built from TRBV6-1 and TRBJ2-1, with TRBD1 identical over 9 bases. CDR1 and CDR2 (germline): MNHNS, SASEGT. This CDR3 contains 13 residues. V shed 5 bases, J shed 7 bases, and the junction held 3 bases outside the gene matches. This CDR3 reads CASSTTGGNEQFF. Written as DNA, the CDR3 is TGTGCCAGCAGTACGACAGGGGGGAATGAGCAGTTCTTC.

This clonotype was picked up a small number of times. The genes are TRBV3-1 and TRBJ1-5, with TRBD1 matching 7 bases. The CDR3 is 16 residues long. The trim removed 3 bases at V and 4 bases at J, leaving 9 bases unmatched. Germline V gene sequence: CDR1 LGHDT, CDR2 YNNKEL (reference sequence). This chain's CDR3 is CASSHSRQGGNQPQHF. The CDR3 DNA follows: TGTGCCAGCAGCCACTCCAGACAGGGAGGGAATCAGCCCCAGCATTTT.

This clonotype was counted many times. One junction end disagrees with the germline gene, perhaps due to a read error. This sequence joins TRBV5-1 and TRBJ2-5; D is uncertain. CDR1 and CDR2 (germline): SGHRS, YFSETQ. This CDR3 contains 13 residues. CDR3 loop: CASSLAVQETQYF. Here the CDR3 DNA reads TGTGCCAGCAGCTTGGCAGTACAAGAGACCCAGTACTTC.

The J gene is TRBJ2-1, the V gene TRBV4-1, with no clear D. Germline V gene data show CDR1 as MGHRA and CDR2 as YSYEKL. The CDR3 loop spans 13 amino acids. V gave up 4 bases and J gave up 8 bases, with 12 bases separating them. CDR3 residues: CASSRSDSHEQFF. The CDR3 DNA reads as TGCGCCAGCAGCCGGTCAGACTCCCATGAGCAGTTCTTC.

V is TRBV5-5 and J is TRBJ1-4, with TRBD1 as a possible D gene (5 bases). The CDR3 is made up of 16 amino acids. Trimming took 1 base from V and 3 from J, leaving 13 bases between them. The germline V gene has CDR1 SGHKS and CDR2 YYEKEE (reference sequence). The CDR3 DNA follows: TGTGCCAGCAGCTTGTCGGTCGGGGGACCTAATGAAAAACTGTTTTTT. As protein: CASSLSVGGPNEKLFF.

A few counts support this clonotype. The V and J genes are TRBV29-1 and TRBJ2-5, with 8 bases identical to TRBD1. Trimming cost V 6 bases and J 3 bases; bases outside gene matches: 3. Germline loops: CDR1 SQVTM, CDR2 ANQGSEA. This CDR3 is 12 amino acids long. The CDR3 DNA sequence: TGCAGCGTCAAGACAGGGGAAGAGACCCAGTACTTC. Its translation: CSVKTGEETQYF.

A remark on this clonotype: At one end, the junction sequence differs from germline, possibly due to a read error. The V call is TRBV29-1, the J call TRBJ1-5; D is possibly TRBD1 (6 bases). Germline V gene data show CDR1 as SQVTM and CDR2 as ANQGSEA. The CDR3 runs 13 residues. Here the CDR3 DNA reads TGCAGCGTAGTGGTGGGGGACAATCGGCCCCAGCATTTT. This translates into CSVVVGDNRPQHF.

In its sample, this clonotype was seen a few times. The V gene is TRBV5-1, the J gene TRBJ1-4; D is unclear. Germline V gene data show CDR1 as SGHRS and CDR2 as YFSETQ. The ends were cut back, 0 bases at V and 4 bases at J, with 7 bases in the middle. CDR3 length: 14 residues. For the CDR3, the DNA is TGCGCCAGCAGCTTGGGGCCCCTTAATGAAAAACTGTTTTTT. This sequence encodes CASSLGPLNEKLFF. Drawing the rest from reference TRBV5-1 and TRBJ1-4, the complete variable domain is KAGVTQTPRYLIKTRGQQVTLSCSPISGHRSVSWYQQTPGQGLQFLFEYFSETQRNKGNFPGRFSGRQFSNSRSEMNVSTLELGDSALYLCASSLGPLNEKLFFGSGTQLSVL.

This clonotype has a handful of counts. The rearrangement joins TRBV6-2 or TRBV6-3 to TRBJ2-5, with 7 bases lining up with TRBD2. With 7 bases clipped from V and 5 bases from J, the junction kept 4 bases outside the gene matches. The CDR3 length is 12 residues. CDR1 is MNHEY, CDR2 SVGEGT, per germline. The CDR3 here is CASTTSSETQYF. The DNA for the CDR3 is TGTGCCAGCACGACTAGCTCGGAGACCCAGTACTTC.

A few counts support this clonotype. The CDR3 loop reads CASSSPGQGACEQYV. CDR3 nucleotides: TGTGCCAGCAGTTCCCCGGGGCAGGGGGCGTGCGAGCAGTACGTC. The chain has TRBV27 and TRBJ2-7; 8 bases are shared with TRBD1. Germline V gene lookup returns CDR1 MNHEY and CDR2 SMNVEV (reference sequence). The CDR3 extends over 15 amino acids. V dropped 4 bases and J dropped 6; count of bases not matched to a gene: 11.

The chain combines TRBV4-2 with TRBJ2-7; the D gene is possibly TRBD2 (6 bases). The CDR3 is 17 amino acids. V was pared by 1 base and J by 0 bases, with 16 bases between. Per the germline V gene, CDR1 is LGHNA and CDR2 is YNFKEQ. The CDR3 sequence is CASSQVEEGGLSYEQYF. The CDR3, as DNA: TGTGCCAGCAGCCAAGTTGAGGAGGGCGGGCTCTCCTACGAGCAGTACTTC.

A few counts support this clonotype. V gene TRBV20-1 combines with J gene TRBJ2-5, with 9 positions matching TRBD2. Germline V gives CDR1 DFQATT, CDR2 SNEGSKA (reference sequence). Unmatched junction bases numbered 4, after V lost 6 bases and J lost 2 bases. The CDR3 is made up of 13 amino acids. In DNA, the CDR3 is TGCAGTGCCGGACTAGCGACTCAAGAGACCCAGTACTTC. This gives the protein CSAGLATQETQYF.

This rearrangement joins TRBV5-1 to TRBJ2-7; D call uncertain. The CDR3 has 13 residues. Germline CDR1 SGHRS, CDR2 YFSETQ. With 0 bases removed from V and 6 bases from J, the gap between germline ends came to 10 bases. The CDR3 spells CASSLVPVGEQYF. The CDR3 region has the DNA TGCGCCAGCAGCTTGGTCCCAGTTGGCGAGCAGTACTTC.

V and J are TRBV4-1 and TRBJ1-4; D remains ambiguous. Germline loops: CDR1 MGHRA, CDR2 YSYEKL. The V gene lost 0 bases and the J gene lost 6 bases, with 14 bases spanning the gap. CDR3 length equals 16 residues. CDR3 in DNA: TGCGCCAGCAGCCAAGATCTTCTGACTGGGTATGAAAAACTGTTTTTT. Its translation: CASSQDLLTGYEKLFF.

This clonotype was counted between two and nine times. V usage is TRBV6-1 and J usage is TRBJ2-7; 11 bases align to TRBD2. The CDR3 covers 14 residues. Losses at the gene ends were 6 bases for V and 7 bases for J; bases not matched to a gene: 8. Germline CDR1 MNHNS, CDR2 SASEGT. The CDR3 region has the DNA TGTGCCAGCAGGGGCACTAGCGGGAGTGGTGAGCAGTACGTC. Protein product: CASRGTSGSGEQYV.